These 32 T cell receptor beta chains came from one sample sequenced in a study of T cells after yellow fever vaccination. TCRdb recomputed calls from the 5' RACE reads with MiXCR, one row per CDR3 protein. The sample includes 360,000 or so distinct CDR3 sequences, approximately 10% of them seen just once. The material was PBMCs, obtained on the day of the first yellow fever vaccination. These receptors all stem from a man between 18 and 29 years old who received the YFV17D yellow fever vaccine.

This clonotype appeared a few times. The chain has TRBV2 and TRBJ1-2; maybe TRBD1 (5 bases). In germline, CDR1 is SNHLY, CDR2 FYNNEI. The V end lost 6 bases, the J end lost 1 base, and 15 bases lay between the germline ends. The CDR3 extends over 15 amino acids. CDR3 bases: TGTGCCAGCAGCCCAATCGGGCAGGGTAACTATGGCTACACCTTC. Protein sequence: CASSPIGQGNYGYTF.

This chain uses TRBV28 with TRBJ2-1; TRBD1 aligns across 7 bases. Germline lookup yields CDR1 MDHEN and CDR2 SYDVKM. CDR3 length: 14 amino acids. The V gene end was trimmed by 6 bases and the J gene end by 9 bases; junction bases not matched to a gene: 11. CDR3 amino acids: CASRPRQGWGEQFF. The CDR3 nucleotides read TGTGCCAGCAGGCCCCGACAGGGATGGGGTGAGCAGTTCTTC.

The chain recombines TRBV7-2 with TRBJ2-1, with 8 bases matching TRBD2. The ends lost 3 bases at V and 5 bases at J; junction bases unmatched: 6. From germline, CDR1 is SGHTA and CDR2 FQGNSA. This CDR3 spans 15 amino acids. DNA of the CDR3: TGTGCCAGCAGCTTTTGGCGGGGGGTAAACAATGAGCAGTTCTTC. Amino acids: CASSFWRGVNNEQFF.

The V gene is TRBV5-4, the J gene TRBJ2-3; no clear D. CDR3 length equals 18 residues. V was cut by 0 bases and J by 0 bases, with 17 bases left in between. Germline assignment: CDR1 SGHNT and CDR2 YYREEE (reference sequence). The CDR3 nucleotides read TGTGCCAGCAGCTTGGAGCCCGAGGATTACCTTAGCACAGATACGCAGTATTTT. Translating it yields CASSLEPEDYLSTDTQYF.

A few counts support this clonotype. The J gene is TRBJ2-7, the V gene TRBV25-1; TRBD2 aligns across 7 bases. There are 14 residues in the CDR3. The germline gives CDR1 MGHDK, CDR2 SYGVNS. With 3 bases clipped from V and 4 bases from J, the junction kept 6 bases outside the gene matches. In nucleotides, the CDR3 is TGTGCCAGCAGTGATTCGGGGGGTCTGTACGAGCAGTACTTC. It encodes CASSDSGGLYEQYF.

This clonotype was detected only a few times. The rearrangement joins TRBV18 to TRBJ1-1; 10 bases agree with TRBD1. The junction had 11 bases not matched to a gene; V was cut back by 3 bases and J by 4 bases. The CDR3 has 17 amino acids. CDR1 is KGHSH, CDR2 LQKENI, per germline. CDR3 amino acids: CASSPLPTDRGSTEAFF. DNA for the CDR3: TGTGCCAGCTCACCGCTCCCGACGGACAGGGGGTCCACTGAAGCTTTCTTT.

The table lists this clonotype with a few counts. V and J are TRBV6-2 or TRBV6-3 and TRBJ1-1, with 7 bases aligning to TRBD1. The length of the CDR3 is 15 residues. J lost 7 bases, V lost 8 bases, and 16 bases had no gene match. Germline CDR1 is MNHEY and CDR2 is SVGEGT. Here the CDR3 reads CASRLTTGTHDEAFF. DNA for the CDR3: TGTGCCAGCCGATTAACGACAGGGACCCATGATGAAGCTTTCTTT.

The rearrangement uses TRBV4-2 and TRBJ1-1; D remains ambiguous. CDR1 LGHNA and CDR2 YNFKEQ come from the germline V gene. The CDR3 is made up of 14 amino acids. Trimming cost V 10 bases and J 5 bases, with 20 bases left between them. For the CDR3, the DNA is TGTGCCACCCAGCCAAGTTGGGGAGATACTGAAGCTTTCTTT. This sequence encodes CATQPSWGDTEAFF.

This clonotype was picked up a small number of times. V usage is TRBV20-1 and J usage is TRBJ1-6; D is undetermined. Germline loops: CDR1 DFQATT, CDR2 SNEGSKA (reference sequence). V lost 0 bases, J lost 7 bases, and 16 bases lay in between. This CDR3 spans 16 amino acids. The CDR3 bases are TGCAGTGCTAGAGATTCGTTTAGGAAAAGAAATTCACCCCTCCACTTT. This codes for CSARDSFRKRNSPLHF.

This clonotype has a count of ten or more. The V gene is TRBV10-3, the J gene TRBJ2-2, with 8 bases lining up with TRBD1. Germline V gene sequence: CDR1 ENHRY, CDR2 SYGVKD. After removal of 4 bases from V and 3 bases from J, the junction contained 7 bases not matched to a gene. The CDR3 length is 16 residues. CDR3 coding DNA: TGTGCCATCAGTGCGGACAGGGCCATTCACACCGGGGAGCTGTTTTTT. As protein: CAISADRAIHTGELFF.

The gene calls are TRBV5-1 and TRBJ2-1; 7 nucleotides match TRBD1. Trimming took 4 bases from V and 9 from J; bases not matched to a gene: 16. CDR1 is SGHRS, CDR2 YFSETQ, per germline. The CDR3 runs to 16 residues. The CDR3 region has the DNA TGCGCCAGCAGCCAGGACCCTATGACAGGGACCGGTGAGCAGTTCTTC. Translating gives CASSQDPMTGTGEQFF. Based on the CDR3 plus reference TRBV5-1 and TRBJ2-1, the full variable domain is KAGVTQTPRYLIKTRGQQVTLSCSPISGHRSVSWYQQTPGQGLQFLFEYFSETQRNKGNFPGRFSGRQFSNSRSEMNVSTLELGDSALYLCASSQDPMTGTGEQFFGPGTRLTVL.

V gene TRBV11-2 combines with J gene TRBJ2-7, with D tentatively TRBD1 or TRBD2 (5 bases each). Trimming took 4 bases from V and 0 from J, leaving 16 bases between them. The CDR3 totals 16 residues. Germline V gene sequence: CDR1 SGHAT, CDR2 FQNNGV. This chain's CDR3 is CASSSTGPLNSYEQYF. DNA of the CDR3: TGTGCCAGCAGCTCTACGGGACCACTCAACTCCTACGAGCAGTACTTC.

There are a few counts of this clonotype. This rearrangement joins TRBV5-6 to TRBJ2-3; 11 bases align to TRBD2. Germline V gene sequence: CDR1 SGHDT, CDR2 YYEEEE. The CDR3 totals 16 residues. V shed 9 bases, J shed 3 bases, and the junction held 12 bases outside the gene matches. As DNA, the CDR3 is TGTGCCACAAAAAAACTAGCGGGAGATGCAACAGATACGCAGTATTTT. Its protein is CATKKLAGDATDTQYF.

This clonotype was observed a few times. The chain joins TRBV18 to TRBJ1-1; 10 bases map to TRBD1. The CDR3 runs to 15 residues. Per germline, CDR1 KGHSH and CDR2 LQKENI. V dropped 3 bases and J dropped 1; count of bases not matched to a gene: 2. In DNA form, the CDR3 reads TGTGCCAGCTCACCGGACAGGGGGACGAACACTGAAGCTTTCTTT. This codes for CASSPDRGTNTEAFF.

The sample holds a few counts of this clonotype. The chain has TRBV7-9 and TRBJ2-7, with TRBD1 matching over 7 bases. CDR1 is SEHNR, CDR2 FQNEAQ, per germline (reference sequence). V was clipped by 5 bases and J by 4 bases; unmatched bases: 5. The CDR3 is 13 amino acids. The CDR3 DNA is TGTGCCAGCAGCCGTCGGGACAGATACGAGCAGTACGTC. It yields the protein CASSRRDRYEQYV.

This chain connects TRBV12-3 or TRBV12-4 to TRBJ1-5, with D uncertain. The CDR3 spans 15 residues. V lost 3 bases to trimming and J lost 5 bases, with 14 bases between them. The CDR3 DNA reads TGTGCCAGCAGTTTCCTTGGGGTCGACCATCAGCCCCAGCATTTT. Protein product: CASSFLGVDHQPQHF.

The chain couples TRBV7-2 to TRBJ2-7; 10 positions agree with TRBD2. With 7 bases clipped from V and 6 bases from J, the junction kept 9 bases outside the gene matches. The V gene's germline CDR1 is SGHTA and CDR2 FQGNSA. The CDR3 has 14 amino acids. The CDR3: CASTSSGGPREQYF. CDR3 DNA sequence: TGTGCCAGCACCTCTAGCGGGGGACCCCGCGAGCAGTACTTC.

This clonotype turned up a few times. The chain is built from TRBV5-1 and TRBJ2-7; 9 positions agree with TRBD1. CDR1 SGHRS and CDR2 YFSETQ come from the germline V gene. The CDR3 is 15 residues long. Trimming cost V 2 bases and J 6 bases; bases outside gene matches: 9. The CDR3: CASSFRPGTGSEQYV. CDR3 DNA: TGCGCCAGCAGCTTCCGACCCGGGACAGGGTCCGAGCAGTACGTC.

The table lists this clonotype with a few counts. This chain links TRBV20-1 with TRBJ2-4, with D possibly being TRBD1 (6 bases). CDR1 and CDR2 (germline): DFQATT, SNEGSKA (reference sequence). This CDR3 has 13 residues. V lost 0 bases to trimming and J lost 5 bases, with 8 bases between them. The CDR3 sequence: CSARDRTENIQYF. The CDR3 DNA reads as TGCAGTGCTAGAGATAGGACAGAAAACATTCAGTACTTC.

This clonotype was recorded only once. At one of its ends the junction is not consistent with the germline gene, which may arise from a read error. The genes are TRBV20-1 and TRBJ2-5, with 9 bases matching TRBD2. Germline V gene data show CDR1 as DFQATT and CDR2 as SNEGSKA (reference sequence). The CDR3 is 14 residues long. The CDR3 region is CGARRGGAPETQYF. The DNA for the CDR3 is TGCGGTGCTAGGCGCGGGGGGGCCCCAGAGACCCAGTACTTC.

This clonotype was counted at least ten times. The chain uses TRBV12-3 or TRBV12-4 and TRBJ2-7, with D maybe TRBD2 (6 bases). This CDR3 spans 15 amino acids. V lost 3 bases and J 5 bases, leaving 17 bases between the germline ends. The CDR3 sequence is CASSFVSGSCHEQYV. The CDR3 DNA follows: TGTGCCAGCAGTTTTGTCAGCGGGTCATGTCACGAGCAGTACGTC.

The chain couples TRBV9 to TRBJ2-6, with TRBD1 matching over 8 bases. Germline assignment: CDR1 SGDLS and CDR2 YYNGEE. Trimming cost V 6 bases and J 2 bases; bases outside gene matches: 7. The CDR3 runs to 16 residues. The chain's CDR3 is CASTSDRGPGANVLTF. DNA for the CDR3: TGTGCCAGCACGAGCGACAGGGGTCCTGGGGCCAACGTCCTGACTTTC.

This chain connects TRBV21-1 to TRBJ2-7. TRBV21-1 is annotated as a pseudogene. The CDR3 extends over 14 amino acids. In DNA form, the CDR3 reads TGTGCCAGCCGCCTCCGTCACGTACCCTACGAGCAGTACTTC. It encodes CASRLRHVPYEQYF.

V is TRBV3-1 and J is TRBJ1-3; TRBD1 is a possible D gene (5 bases). The germline gives CDR1 LGHDT, CDR2 YNNKEL (reference sequence). The CDR3 runs 14 residues. The ends were cut back, 8 bases at V and 2 bases at J, with 13 bases in the middle. The CDR3 spells CASRGTDTGNTIYF. The CDR3 bases are TGTGCCAGCCGCGGGACGGATACTGGAAACACCATATATTTT.

The chain combines TRBV27 with TRBJ2-4; weak D call: TRBD1 (6 bases). Germline values: CDR1 MNHEY, CDR2 SMNVEV (reference sequence). The V end was cut by 3 bases, the J end by 1 base, with 7 bases between. The CDR3 covers 14 residues. The CDR3 nucleotides are TGTGCCAGCAGTTTTCAGGGGGCCAAAAACATTCAGTACTTC. As protein: CASSFQGAKNIQYF.

There are many counts of this clonotype. V and J are TRBV7-2 and TRBJ2-2; 9 positions agree with TRBD2. The CDR3 is made up of 16 amino acids. The germline V gene encodes CDR1 SGHTA and CDR2 FQGNSA. Trimming removed 2 bases from V and 2 bases from J; junction bases left unmatched: 3. CDR3 loop: CASSLSSGTNTGELFF. CDR3 DNA sequence: TGTGCCAGCAGCTTATCTAGCGGGACAAACACCGGGGAGCTGTTTTTT.

This clonotype was seen ten or more times. The rearrangement links TRBV5-1 to TRBJ2-1; 11 positions match TRBD2. The V and J ends lost 5 bases and 4 bases, in that order; junction bases with no gene match: 5. The CDR3 extends over 15 amino acids. CDR1 and CDR2 from the germline V gene are SGHRS and YFSETQ. The CDR3 region has the DNA TGCGCCAGCAGATCTAGCGGGGGGACTTACAATGAGCAGTTCTTC. Translation gives CASRSSGGTYNEQFF.

This clonotype occurred a few times. The chain combines TRBV18 with TRBJ2-2, with 14 bases matching TRBD2. CDR3 size: 18 residues. Losses at the gene ends were 2 bases for V and 4 bases for J; bases not matched to a gene: 6. CDR1 is KGHSH and CDR2 is LQKENI in the germline V gene. The CDR3 DNA reads TGTGCCAGCTCACCAACCCTGGGACTAGCGGGGGCCACCGGGGAGCTGTTTTTT. Encoded protein: CASSPTLGLAGATGELFF.

The genes are TRBV18 and TRBJ2-5, with D hard to call. V was shortened by 0 bases and J by 3 bases, with 8 bases between the two germline ends. Germline CDR1 KGHSH, CDR2 LQKENI. This CDR3 is 14 amino acids long. CDR3 nucleotides: TGTGCCAGCTCACCACCCGCCCAGAAAGAGACCCAGTACTTC. Its translation is CASSPPAQKETQYF.

This chain connects TRBV5-1 to TRBJ2-7; TRBD1 matches 8 bases. Germline-derived CDR1 and CDR2 are SGHRS and YFSETQ. The CDR3 length is 15 residues. Trimming at V came to 4 bases and at J to 4 bases, leaving 10 bases not matched to a gene. As DNA, the CDR3 is TGCGCCAGCAGCGACCCCGGACAGGGATGGTACGAGCAGTACTTC. Residues: CASSDPGQGWYEQYF.

This clonotype was picked up many times. V and J are TRBV19 and TRBJ1-5; D call uncertain. V dropped 5 bases and J dropped 7 bases, with 12 bases sitting between them. This CDR3 has 13 amino acids. Germline V lookup: CDR1 LNHDA, CDR2 SQIVND (reference sequence). The CDR3 DNA follows: TGTGCCAGTAGTGACGGGGTGAGACAGCCCCAGCATTTT. Its protein is CASSDGVRQPQHF. The complete variable domain, with remaining parts taken from reference TRBV19 and TRBJ1-5, reads DGGITQSPKYLFRKEGQNVTLSCEQNLNHDAMYWYRQDPGQGLRLIYYSQIVNDFQKGDIAEGYSVSREKKESFPLTVTSAQKNPTAFYLCASSDGVRQPQHFGDGTRLSIL.

Notes on this clonotype: It may be a read error: a sequence one base away is much more abundant. V is TRBV5-1 and J is TRBJ2-5; 7 nucleotides line up with TRBD1. Trimming cost V 5 bases and J 5 bases; bases outside gene matches: 12. The CDR3 covers 15 residues. Per the germline V gene, CDR1 is SGHRS and CDR2 is YFSETQ. CDR3 sequence: CASSPEGGLKETQYF. The CDR3 nucleotides are TGCGCCAGCAGTCCGGAAGGGGGCCTGAAGGAGACCCAGTACTTC.